This T cell receptor (beta chain) derives from a study of T cell responses to AZD1222 COVID-19 vaccine. General observations from the study: Spike-wide coverage was observed for vaccine-associated CD4 TCRs, with dominant responses at 160-218 and 743-854. Donors, mostly white British, included more females; clonal diversity was possibly underestimated.

In germline, CDR1 is SGHRS, CDR2 YFSETQ. The CDR3 runs to 13 residues. V dropped 1 base and J dropped 2 bases, with 6 bases sitting between them. Analyses pooled second doses at about 4 or about 12 weeks. Profiled with immunoSEQ multiplex PCR; TCRdb holds only in-frame clones, not every one. The data show around 100,000 clones, with 75% to 90% seen just once and 4.5% held by the top ten. Remarks on this clone: The antigen is undetermined.

Source: peripheral blood, taken 28 days after the second AZD1222 dose. The receptor was derived from an adult who received the AZD1222 COVID-19 vaccine. The J gene is TRBJ2-5, the V gene TRBV5-1; D not certain. CDR3 loop: CASSLRGQETQYF. CDR3 DNA sequence: TGCGCCAGCAGCTTGCGAGGTCAAGAGACCCAGTACTTC.